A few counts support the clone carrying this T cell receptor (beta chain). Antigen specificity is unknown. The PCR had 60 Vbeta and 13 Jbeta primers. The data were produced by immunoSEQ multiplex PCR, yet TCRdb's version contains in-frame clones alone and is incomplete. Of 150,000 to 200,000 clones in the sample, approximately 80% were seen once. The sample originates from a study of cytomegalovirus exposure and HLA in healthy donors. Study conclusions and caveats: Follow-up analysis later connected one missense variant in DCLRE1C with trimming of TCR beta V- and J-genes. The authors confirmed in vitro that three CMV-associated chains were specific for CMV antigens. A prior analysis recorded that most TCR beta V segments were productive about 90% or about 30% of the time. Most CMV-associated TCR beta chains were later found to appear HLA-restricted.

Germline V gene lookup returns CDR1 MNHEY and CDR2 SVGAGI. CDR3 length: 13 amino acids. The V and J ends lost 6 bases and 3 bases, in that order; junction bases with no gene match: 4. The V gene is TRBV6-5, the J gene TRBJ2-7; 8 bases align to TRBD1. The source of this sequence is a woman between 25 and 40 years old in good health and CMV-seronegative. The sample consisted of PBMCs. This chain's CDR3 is CASRQGARYEQYF. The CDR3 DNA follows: TGTGCCAGCAGGCAGGGGGCACGCTACGAGCAGTACTTC.